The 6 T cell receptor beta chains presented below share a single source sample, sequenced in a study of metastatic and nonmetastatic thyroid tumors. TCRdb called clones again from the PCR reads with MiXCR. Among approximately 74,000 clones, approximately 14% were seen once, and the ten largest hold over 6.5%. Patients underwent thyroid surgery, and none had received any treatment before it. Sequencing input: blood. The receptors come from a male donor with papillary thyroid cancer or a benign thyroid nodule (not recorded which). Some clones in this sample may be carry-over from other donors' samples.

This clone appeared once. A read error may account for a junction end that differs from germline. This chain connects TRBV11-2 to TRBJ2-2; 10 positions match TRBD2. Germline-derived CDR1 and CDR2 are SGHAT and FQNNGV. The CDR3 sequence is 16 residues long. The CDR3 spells CASSTSGRAGTGKLFF. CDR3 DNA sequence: TGTGCCAGCAGCACAAGCGGGAGGGCCGGGACCGGGAAGCTGTTTTTT. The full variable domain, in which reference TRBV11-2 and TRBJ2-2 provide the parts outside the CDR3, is EAGVAQSPRYKIIEKRQSVAFWCNPISGHATLYWYQQILGQGPKLLIQFQNNGVVDDSQLPKDRFSAERLKGVDSTLKIQPAKLEDSAVYLCASSTSGRAGTGKLFFGEGSRLTVL.

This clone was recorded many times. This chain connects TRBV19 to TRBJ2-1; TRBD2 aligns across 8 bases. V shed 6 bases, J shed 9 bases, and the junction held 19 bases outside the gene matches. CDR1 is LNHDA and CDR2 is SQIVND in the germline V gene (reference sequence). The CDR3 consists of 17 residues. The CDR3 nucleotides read TGTGCCAGTAGGAACTCGGGACGGGGGGGGAGTAATGCTGAGCAGTTCTTC. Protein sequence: CASRNSGRGGSNAEQFF.

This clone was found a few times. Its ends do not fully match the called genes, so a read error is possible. The CDR3 reads CANSDQCRVNEQFF. CDR3 bases: TGCGCCAACAGTGACCAGTGTAGGGTAAATGAGCAGTTCTTC. J is TRBJ2-1 and V is TRBV10-2, with D unresolved. The CDR3 is 14 residues long. Germline V CDR1 and CDR2: WSHSY, SAAADI.

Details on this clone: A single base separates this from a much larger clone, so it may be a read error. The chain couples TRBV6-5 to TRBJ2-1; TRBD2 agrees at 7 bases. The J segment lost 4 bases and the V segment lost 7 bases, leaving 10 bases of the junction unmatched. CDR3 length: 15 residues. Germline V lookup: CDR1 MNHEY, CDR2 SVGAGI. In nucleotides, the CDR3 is TGTGCCAGCATTTATGCGGGAGAGAATTACAATGAGCAGTTCTTC. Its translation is CASIYAGENYNEQFF.

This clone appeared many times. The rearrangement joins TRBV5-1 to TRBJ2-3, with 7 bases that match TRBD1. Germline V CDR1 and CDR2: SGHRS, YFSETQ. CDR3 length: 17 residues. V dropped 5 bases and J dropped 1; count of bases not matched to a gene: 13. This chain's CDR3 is CASRQLQGTRGTDTQYF. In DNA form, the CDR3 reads TGCGCCAGCAGGCAATTACAGGGGACCCGGGGCACAGATACGCAGTATTTT.

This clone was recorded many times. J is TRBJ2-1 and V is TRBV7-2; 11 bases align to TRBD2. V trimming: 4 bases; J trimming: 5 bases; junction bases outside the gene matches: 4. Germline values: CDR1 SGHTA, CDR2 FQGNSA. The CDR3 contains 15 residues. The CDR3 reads CASSSRLAGNNEQFF. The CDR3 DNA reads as TGTGCCAGCAGCTCCAGACTAGCGGGAAACAATGAGCAGTTCTTC.